The 25 T cell receptor beta chains listed next were all sequenced from one sample in a study of cytomegalovirus exposure and HLA in healthy donors. PCR used 60 Vbeta primers and 13 Jbeta primers. Sequencing was performed with immunoSEQ multiplex PCR; in TCRdb, only in-frame clones are kept and a portion is missing. This sample has 150,000 to 200,000 clones, with over 75% found just once. Sample: PBMCs. These receptors originate from a woman between 25 and 40 years old in good health and CMV-seronegative.

The rearrangement links TRBV5-1 to TRBJ2-7; 9 positions match TRBD1. Germline CDR1 and CDR2: SGHRS and YFSETQ. This CDR3 contains 15 residues. V lost 5 bases to trimming and J lost 3 bases; unmatched junction nucleotides: 9. The CDR3 region has the DNA TGCGCCAGCAGTACTTCCGGGACAGGGCTCTACGAGCAGTACTTC. Protein sequence: CASSTSGTGLYEQYF.

The CDR3 coding sequence is TGTGCCAGCAGCTTAGACAGAACGTACCAAGAGACCCAGTACTTC. Protein: CASSLDRTYQETQYF. V gene TRBV5-4 combines with J gene TRBJ2-5; D is perhaps TRBD1 (5 bases). The CDR3 consists of 15 residues. Germline-derived CDR1 and CDR2 are SGHNT and YYREEE (reference sequence). Trimming pared 2 bases from V and 0 bases from J, leaving 11 bases between.

The chain joins TRBV6-1 to TRBJ2-7; D is uncertain. This CDR3 region has 13 residues. V was trimmed by 0 bases and J by 0 bases, leaving 3 bases between them. The V gene's germline CDR1 is MNHNS and CDR2 SASEGT. The CDR3: CASSEAGSYEQYF. The CDR3 DNA sequence: TGTGCCAGCAGTGAAGCCGGCTCCTACGAGCAGTACTTC.

The chain has TRBV27 and TRBJ2-7; 8 bases map to TRBD2. CDR1 is MNHEY, CDR2 SMNVEV, per germline (reference sequence). V shed 1 base, J shed 2 bases, and the junction held 7 bases outside the gene matches. This CDR3 comprises 16 residues. The CDR3: CASSLFWTGGAYEQYF. In DNA form, the CDR3 reads TGTGCCAGCAGTTTATTTTGGACGGGGGGGGCCTACGAGCAGTACTTC.

CDR3 sequence reads: CATPTGGQGFSNQETQYF. The DNA for the CDR3 is TGTGCCACCCCCACCGGGGGACAGGGTTTTTCCAACCAAGAGACCCAGTACTTC. The genes are TRBV7-8 and TRBJ2-5; TRBD1 matches at 9 bases. CDR3 length: 18 residues. CDR1 is SGHVS and CDR2 is FQNEAQ in the germline V gene. With 10 bases clipped from V and 0 bases from J, the junction kept 18 bases outside the gene matches.

This sequence joins TRBV1 and TRBJ1-5; TRBD1 was called by the table and not checked on the DNA. TRBV1 is noted as a pseudogene. This CDR3 region has 18 residues. As DNA, the CDR3 is TGCACCAGCAGCCAGTTCCGGGACAGGTTTACTAGCAATCAGCCCCAGCATTTT. Translation gives CTSSQFRDRFTSNQPQHF.

The gene calls are TRBV5-1 and TRBJ2-5; D is unresolved. The CDR3 has 14 residues. The V end was cut by 2 bases, the J end by 2 bases, with 10 bases between. Germline-derived CDR1 and CDR2 are SGHRS and YFSETQ. The CDR3 DNA follows: TGCGCCAGCAGCTTCTTGGCCGCACAAGAGACCCAGTACTTC. It encodes CASSFLAAQETQYF.

CDR3 residues: CASGAVGARETQYF. As DNA, the CDR3 is TGTGCCAGCGGCGCCGTGGGGGCCCGGGAGACCCAGTACTTC. V usage is TRBV7-6 and J usage is TRBJ2-5, with a tentative D call TRBD1 (6 bases). Germline-derived CDR1 and CDR2 are SGHVS and FNYEAQ. Trimming shortened V by 8 bases and J by 5 bases, and 18 bases separated the two germline ends. The CDR3 loop spans 14 amino acids.

The count of this clone is one. The chain links TRBV9 to TRBJ2-5, with D possibly matching TRBD2 (5 bases). The germline CDR1 and CDR2 sequences are SGDLS and YYNGEE. The V end lost 0 bases, the J end lost 3 bases, and 18 bases lay between the germline ends. The CDR3 contains 17 residues. The CDR3 DNA reads as TGTGCCAGCAGCGTAGATCTTTTCGGGGTCCGGGAAGAGACCCAGTACTTC. Its translation is CASSVDLFGVREETQYF.

The chain carries TRBV6-1 and TRBJ2-7; tentative D call: TRBD2 (6 bases). From germline, CDR1 is MNHNS and CDR2 SASEGT. The CDR3 length is 15 residues. Trimming cost V 5 bases and J 6 bases, with 20 bases left between them. CDR3 in DNA: TGTGCCAGCAGTTTTCGCGGGAACATTATTAGCGAGCAGTACTTC. It codes for CASSFRGNIISEQYF.

This clone has a handful of counts. This chain uses TRBV14 with TRBJ2-7; the D gene is possibly TRBD2 (6 bases). The germline gives CDR1 SGHDN, CDR2 FVKESK. The CDR3 length is 13 residues. V was cut by 1 base and J by 3 bases, with 7 bases left in between. The CDR3 nucleotides are TGTGCCAGCAGCCAAGGACTAGGCTACGAGCAGTACTTC. As protein: CASSQGLGYEQYF.

The sample holds one count of this clone. The CDR3 loop is CASSQSFGGTTDTQYF. CDR3 in DNA: TGTGCCAGCAGCCAAAGCTTTGGGGGGACCACAGATACGCAGTATTTT. V and J are TRBV4-2 and TRBJ2-3; maybe TRBD2 (6 bases). CDR3 length: 16 amino acids. Germline CDR1 and CDR2: LGHNA and YNFKEQ. The V gene lost 2 bases and the J gene lost 2 bases, with 14 bases spanning the gap.

J is TRBJ2-5 and V is TRBV6-1; tentatively, D is TRBD2 (6 bases). V lost 4 bases to trimming and J lost 6 bases, with 21 bases between them. CDR1 and CDR2 (germline): MNHNS, SASEGT. The CDR3 extends over 16 amino acids. The CDR3 region has the DNA TGTGCCAGCAGTGTTGCCGGGAGCCGGAGTGGGAAGACCCAGTACTTC. Translated, it gives CASSVAGSRSGKTQYF.

This chain links TRBV5-4 with TRBJ1-2; 7 positions match TRBD1. V shed 0 bases, J shed 6 bases, and the junction held 11 bases outside the gene matches. The CDR3 is made up of 16 amino acids. Germline-derived CDR1 and CDR2 are SGHNT and YYREEE (reference sequence). CDR3 DNA sequence: TGTGCCAGCAGCTTGGCCCGACAGGGTTTGGTTGATGGCTACACCTTC. Translated, it gives CASSLARQGLVDGYTF.

The rearrangement uses TRBV10-3 and TRBJ1-6; TRBD1 matches 7 bases. V gave up 7 bases and J gave up 4 bases; unmatched junction bases: 13. Germline CDR1 and CDR2: ENHRY and SYGVKD. CDR3 length: 17 residues. CDR3 nucleotide sequence: TGTGCCATCACTGCAAGGCCTCCGGGACAGTATAATTCACCCCTCCACTTT. It encodes CAITARPPGQYNSPLHF.

The chain has TRBV6-1 and TRBJ1-2, with 9 bases that match TRBD1. The CDR3 length is 14 residues. Per germline, CDR1 MNHNS and CDR2 SASEGT. V dropped 1 base and J dropped 8; count of bases not matched to a gene: 5. The CDR3 loop is CASSEEGTGYGYTF. The CDR3 DNA sequence: TGTGCCAGCAGTGAAGAAGGGACAGGGTACGGCTACACCTTC.

The CDR3 loop is CASSLVGLTSTDTQYF. In DNA form, the CDR3 reads TGCGCCAGCAGCTTGGTCGGACTAACGAGCACAGATACGCAGTATTTT. The V call is TRBV5-1, the J call TRBJ2-3; TRBD2 is a possible D gene (6 bases). Germline lookup yields CDR1 SGHRS and CDR2 YFSETQ. The ends were cut back, 0 bases at V and 0 bases at J, with 11 bases in the middle. The CDR3 has 16 residues.

The chain carries TRBV6-4 and TRBJ2-1; TRBD2 aligns across 10 bases. The CDR3 has 15 amino acids. Germline CDR1 reads MRHNA; CDR2 reads SNTAGT. J lost 5 bases, V lost 1 base, and 2 bases had no gene match. The CDR3 loop reads CASSDLGLANNEQFF. CDR3 coding DNA: TGTGCCAGCAGTGACTTGGGACTAGCGAACAATGAGCAGTTCTTC.

As DNA, the CDR3 is TGTGCCAGCAGCTTACGAGCGGGGGGGCCCGGGGAGCTGTTTTTT. Its translation is CASSLRAGGPGELFF. This sequence joins TRBV7-8 and TRBJ2-2, with 10 bases fitting TRBD2. This CDR3 is 15 amino acids long. Germline-derived CDR1 and CDR2 are SGHVS and FQNEAQ. The trim removed 2 bases at V and 6 bases at J, leaving 3 bases unmatched. Based on the CDR3 plus reference TRBV7-8 and TRBJ2-2, the full variable domain is GAGVSQSPRYKVAKRGQDVALRCDPISGHVSLFWYQQALGQGPEFLTYFQNEAQLDKSGLPSDRFFAERPEGSVSTLKIQRTQQEDSAVYLCASSLRAGGPGELFFGEGSRLTVL.

This chain links TRBV19 with TRBJ1-3; TRBD1 matches at 11 bases. The CDR3 length is 14 residues. The ends lost 9 bases at V and 3 bases at J; junction bases unmatched: 4. CDR1 is LNHDA, CDR2 SQIVND, per germline (reference sequence). The CDR3: CASGQGANGNTIYF. The CDR3 DNA follows: TGTGCCAGCGGACAGGGGGCAAATGGAAACACCATATATTTT.

The V gene is TRBV5-4, the J gene TRBJ1-3, with a tentative D call TRBD1 (5 bases). V gave up 0 bases and J gave up 2 bases, with 6 bases separating them. The CDR3 is 14 residues long. The germline V gene encodes CDR1 SGHNT and CDR2 YYREEE (reference sequence). The CDR3, as DNA: TGTGCCAGCAGCTTGGCAGGGACTGGAAACACCATATATTTT. Amino acids: CASSLAGTGNTIYF.

V and J are TRBV2 and TRBJ1-2; 8 bases are a match to TRBD1. V lost 10 bases, J lost 7 bases, and 11 bases stayed unmatched. Germline V gene sequence: CDR1 SNHLY, CDR2 FYNNEI. The CDR3 is made up of 13 amino acids. CDR3 DNA sequence: TGTGCCACCCTCAACGGACAGGGCAGTGGCTACACCTTC. The encoded protein is CATLNGQGSGYTF.

This rearrangement joins TRBV2 to TRBJ1-2; D is uncertain. There are 16 residues in the CDR3. Germline values: CDR1 SNHLY, CDR2 FYNNEI. Trimming shortened V by 5 bases and J by 5 bases, and 21 bases separated the two germline ends. The CDR3 region has the DNA TGTGCCAGCAGTCGATCCGAGGCCGGGGAACTATATGGCTACACCTTC. Its translation is CASSRSEAGELYGYTF.

J is TRBJ2-2 and V is TRBV7-9; TRBD2 matches at 9 bases. The CDR3 contains 15 residues. V shed 5 bases and J 3 bases; nucleotides not matched to a gene: 4. The germline gives CDR1 SEHNR, CDR2 FQNEAQ (reference sequence). The DNA of the CDR3 is TGTGCCAGCAGCCCCAGCGGGAGGTACACCGGGGAGCTGTTTTTT. Amino acid sequence: CASSPSGRYTGELFF.

This clone appeared a few times. In nucleotides, the CDR3 is TGTGCCAGCATTTCCGGAGTAGCGGGGAACTACGAGCAGTACTTC. This sequence encodes CASISGVAGNYEQYF. The chain links TRBV28 to TRBJ2-7, with 8 bases identical to TRBD2. This CDR3 contains 15 residues. Trimming at V came to 7 bases and at J to 3 bases, leaving 11 bases not matched to a gene. Germline lookup yields CDR1 MDHEN and CDR2 SYDVKM.